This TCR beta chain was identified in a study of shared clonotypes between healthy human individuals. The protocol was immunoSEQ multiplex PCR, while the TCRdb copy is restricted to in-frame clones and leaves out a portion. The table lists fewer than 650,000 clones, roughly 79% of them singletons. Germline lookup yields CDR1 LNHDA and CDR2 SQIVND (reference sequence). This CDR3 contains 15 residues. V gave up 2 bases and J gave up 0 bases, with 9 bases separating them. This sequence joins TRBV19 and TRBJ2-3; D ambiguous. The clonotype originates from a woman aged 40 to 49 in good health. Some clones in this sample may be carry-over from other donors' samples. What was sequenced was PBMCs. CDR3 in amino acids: CASSIIRASTDTQYF. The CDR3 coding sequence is TGTGCCAGTAGTATAATCAGAGCTAGCACAGATACGCAGTATTTT.